These 19 T cell receptor beta chains share one sample of origin, sequenced in a study of blood T cell repertoires in COVID-19. Produced via immunoSEQ multiplex PCR; TCRdb's table is partial and in-frame only. The sample consists of about 210,000 clones, around 82% of them appearing once. Sequencing was carried out using PBMCs or T cells enriched from blood (not recorded which). The receptor source for this set is a man between 25 and 39 years old with acute COVID-19.

The chain uses TRBV3-1 (or the pseudogene TRBV3-2) and TRBJ2-3, with D perhaps matching TRBD2 (5 bases). The CDR3 contains 17 residues. Germline V lookup: CDR1 LGHDT, CDR2 YNNKEL (reference sequence). Trimming stripped 0 bases from V and 1 base from J, with 14 bases between. CDR3 region: CASSQDQEPGGTDTQYF. In nucleotides, the CDR3 is TGTGCCAGCAGCCAAGATCAGGAGCCCGGGGGCACAGATACGCAGTATTTT.

This rearrangement joins TRBV29-1 to TRBJ2-7, with D possibly matching TRBD2 (5 bases). The CDR3 loop spans 13 amino acids. Between the trimmed V and J ends, which lost 6 bases and 1 base, there was a span of 13 bases. Per germline, CDR1 SQVTM and CDR2 ANQGSEA. The CDR3 DNA reads TGCAGCGTGCGGGCCAAAAGTTCCTACGAGCAGTACTTC. Residues: CSVRAKSSYEQYF.

V usage is TRBV19 and J usage is TRBJ1-5; D ambiguous. The germline gives CDR1 LNHDA, CDR2 SQIVND (reference sequence). The CDR3 covers 16 residues. V lost 5 bases to trimming and J lost 0 bases, with 14 bases between them. Here the CDR3 reads CASSSLQQDSNQPQHF. The CDR3 DNA follows: TGTGCCAGTAGTTCCCTACAGCAAGATAGCAATCAGCCCCAGCATTTT. The whole variable domain, remainder taken from reference TRBV19 and TRBJ1-5, is DGGITQSPKYLFRKEGQNVTLSCEQNLNHDAMYWYRQDPGQGLRLIYYSQIVNDFQKGDIAEGYSVSREKKESFPLTVTSAQKNPTAFYLCASSSLQQDSNQPQHFGDGTRLSIL.

The chain recombines TRBV4-2 with TRBJ1-2, with 8 positions matching TRBD1. CDR3 size: 14 residues. With V trimmed by 2 bases and J by 2 bases, 1 base remained unmatched. Germline-derived CDR1 and CDR2 are LGHNA and YNFKEQ. CDR3 in amino acids: CASSQQGANYGYTF. CDR3 bases: TGTGCCAGCAGCCAACAGGGGGCGAACTATGGCTACACCTTC.

This chain connects TRBV30 to TRBJ1-5, with D maybe TRBD1 (6 bases). Trimming left V 3 bases short and J 4 bases short, with 13 bases between. The germline V gene encodes CDR1 GTSNPN and CDR2 SVGIG (reference sequence). This CDR3 region has 14 residues. CDR3 sequence (DNA): TGTGCCTGGAGGCAACAGGGTGGGAATCAGCCCCAGCATTTT. Amino acids: CAWRQQGGNQPQHF. Variable domain in full (rest from reference TRBV30 and TRBJ1-5): SQTIHQWPATLVQPVGSPLSLECTVEGTSNPNLYWYRQAAGRGLQLLFYSVGIGQISSEVPQNLSASRPQDRQFILSSKKLLLSDSGFYLCAWRQQGGNQPQHFGDGTRLSIL.

This clone appeared once. The chain joins TRBV5-1 to TRBJ1-1, with TRBD1 as a possible D gene (5 bases). Germline V gene sequence: CDR1 SGHRS, CDR2 YFSETQ. Trimming cost V 5 bases and J 5 bases, with 7 bases left between them. The CDR3 spans 11 residues. CDR3 in amino acids: CASRGGTEAFF. The CDR3, as DNA: TGCGCCAGCAGGGGGGGTACTGAAGCTTTCTTT.

This chain links TRBV5-6 with TRBJ1-5, with 10 bases matching TRBD1. Germline V gene lookup returns CDR1 SGHDT and CDR2 YYEEEE. V shed 4 bases and J 2 bases; nucleotides not matched to a gene: 3. CDR3 length: 15 amino acids. DNA of the CDR3: TGTGCCAGCAGCCCTGGGACAGGGGGCAATCAGCCCCAGCATTTT. Translated: CASSPGTGGNQPQHF. Full variable domain (outside the CDR3, taken from reference TRBV5-6 and TRBJ1-5): DAGVTQSPTHLIKTRGQQVTLRCSPKSGHDTVSWYQQALGQGPQFIFQYYEEEERQRGNFPDRFSGHQFPNYSSELNVNALLLGDSALYLCASSPGTGGNQPQHFGDGTRLSIL.

The rearrangement links TRBV6-2 or TRBV6-3 to TRBJ1-3; tentative D call: TRBD1 (6 bases). CDR3 length equals 13 residues. Trimming shortened V by 4 bases and J by 3 bases, and 7 bases separated the two germline ends. Germline lookup yields CDR1 MNHEY and CDR2 SVGEGT. The DNA for the CDR3 is TGTGCCAGCAGTTGGGGGCATGGAAACACCATATATTTT. As protein: CASSWGHGNTIYF.

This chain links TRBV27 with TRBJ1-5; tentatively, D is TRBD1 (6 bases). CDR3 length: 17 amino acids. Germline-derived CDR1 and CDR2 are MNHEY and SMNVEV (reference sequence). The CDR3 is CAHKRKGQENSNQPQHF. The CDR3 DNA follows: TGTGCTCATAAGAGAAAGGGACAAGAGAATAGCAATCAGCCCCAGCATTTT.

As DNA, the CDR3 is TGTGCCACCAGCGGACAGGGGACAAATACGCAGTATTTT. Residues: CATSGQGTNTQYF. The chain joins TRBV24-1 to TRBJ2-3; TRBD1 agrees at 9 bases. The CDR3 is 13 amino acids. V lost 7 bases, J lost 7 bases, and 5 bases stayed unmatched. Per germline, CDR1 KGHDR and CDR2 SFDVKD.

J is TRBJ2-2 and V is TRBV5-6; TRBD1 matches at 7 bases. The CDR3 runs 15 residues. Germline loops: CDR1 SGHDT, CDR2 YYEEEE. V lost 5 bases, J lost 8 bases, and 12 bases stayed unmatched. The CDR3 loop is CASRPTGASVGELFF. CDR3 DNA: TGTGCCAGCAGACCCACAGGGGCCTCAGTGGGGGAGCTGTTTTTT.

The gene calls are TRBV5-4 and TRBJ2-5, with TRBD2 matching 11 bases. Trimming took 4 bases from V and 5 from J; bases not matched to a gene: 10. The CDR3 loop spans 16 amino acids. Germline CDR1 and CDR2: SGHNT and YYREEE (reference sequence). This CDR3 is CASSAELAGARETQYF. The CDR3 coding sequence is TGTGCCAGCAGCGCGGAACTAGCGGGGGCCAGGGAGACCCAGTACTTC.

The V and J genes are TRBV27 and TRBJ1-2, with a weak D call TRBD1 (5 bases). The germline V and J ends were trimmed by 8 bases and 5 bases, with 15 bases remaining between them. CDR3 length equals 13 residues. Germline CDR1 is MNHEY and CDR2 is SMNVEV (reference sequence). The CDR3 reads CASASGGLYGYTF. The CDR3 DNA reads as TGTGCCAGCGCCTCCGGGGGGTTGTATGGCTACACCTTC.

The chain uses TRBV5-1 and TRBJ1-1; D call uncertain. The CDR3 runs 11 residues. Germline V lookup: CDR1 SGHRS, CDR2 YFSETQ. Between the trimmed V and J ends, which lost 4 bases and 7 bases, there was a span of 8 bases. The CDR3 bases are TGCGCCAGCAGCGCGAATTTTGAAGCTTTCTTT. Protein sequence: CASSANFEAFF.

This chain connects TRBV18 to TRBJ2-7; the match to TRBD1 covers 8 bases. The V gene end was trimmed by 0 bases and the J gene end by 4 bases; junction bases not matched to a gene: 5. The CDR3 extends over 15 amino acids. The germline V gene encodes CDR1 KGHSH and CDR2 LQKENI. CDR3 sequence (DNA): TGTGCCAGCTCACCACCCCAGGGGGCTGGGTACGAGCAGTACTTC. Protein product: CASSPPQGAGYEQYF.

V and J are TRBV12-3 or TRBV12-4 and TRBJ1-3, with D unclear. V was clipped by 3 bases and J by 3 bases, with 3 bases between them. The CDR3 sequence is 12 residues long. In DNA, the CDR3 is TGTGCCAGCAGTTTGAGTGGAAACACCATATATTTT. Translated, it gives CASSLSGNTIYF.

This chain connects TRBV5-1 to TRBJ1-2, with D possibly TRBD1 on 5 matching bases. The germline CDR1 and CDR2 sequences are SGHRS and YFSETQ. The CDR3 covers 13 residues. Trimming took off 3 bases at V and 5 bases at J, with 11 bases between the two ends. CDR3 nucleotide sequence: TGCGCCAGCAGCTCGGGGGTTTTTTATGGCTACACCTTC. Translation gives CASSSGVFYGYTF.

V usage is TRBV10-3 and J usage is TRBJ2-5; maybe TRBD2 (5 bases). Trimming left V 6 bases short and J 4 bases short, with 12 bases between. The CDR3 runs to 13 residues. Germline V lookup: CDR1 ENHRY, CDR2 SYGVKD. The CDR3 here is CAIRSLAGETQYF. The CDR3 DNA sequence: TGTGCCATCAGGTCATTGGCGGGAGAGACCCAGTACTTC.

The chain employs TRBV9 and TRBJ2-2, with TRBD1 identical over 7 bases. The CDR3 sequence is 16 residues long. V was pared by 2 bases and J by 6 bases, with 10 bases of the junction left unmatched. Per the germline V gene, CDR1 is SGDLS and CDR2 is YYNGEE. In DNA form, the CDR3 reads TGTGCCAGCAGCGTCCGGGACAGCCCTAACCCCGGGGAGCTGTTTTTT. It yields the protein CASSVRDSPNPGELFF.